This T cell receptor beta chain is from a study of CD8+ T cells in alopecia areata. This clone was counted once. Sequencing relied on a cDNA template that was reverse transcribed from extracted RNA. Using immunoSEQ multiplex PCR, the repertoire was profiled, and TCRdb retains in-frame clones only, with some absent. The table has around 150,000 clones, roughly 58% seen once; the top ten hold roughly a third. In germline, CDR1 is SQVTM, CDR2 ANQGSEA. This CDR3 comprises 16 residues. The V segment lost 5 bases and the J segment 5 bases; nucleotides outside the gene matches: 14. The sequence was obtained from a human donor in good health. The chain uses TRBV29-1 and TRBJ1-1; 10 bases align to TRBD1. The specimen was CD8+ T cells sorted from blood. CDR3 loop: CSVPRRSGQGRTEAFF. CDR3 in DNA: TGCAGCGTTCCGAGACGCTCGGGACAGGGGAGAACTGAAGCTTTCTTT.